These 14 T cell receptor beta chains were all obtained from the same sample, sequenced in a study of blood T cell repertoires in COVID-19. TCRdb's table, derived via immunoSEQ multiplex PCR, lists solely in-frame clones and lacks some. The sample has 26,000 or so clones, around 88% seen once. The specimen was peripheral blood. These receptors all come from a human donor in a cohort sampled during active COVID-19.

The V gene is TRBV29-1, the J gene TRBJ2-7; D possibly corresponds to TRBD2 (6 bases). The CDR3 is 15 amino acids. Germline-derived CDR1 and CDR2 are SQVTM and ANQGSEA. Trimming removed 4 bases from V and 0 bases from J, with 16 bases in between. CDR3 coding DNA: TGCAGCGTTGGGACTACGGCGGGACCCTCCTACGAGCAGTACTTC. Translated, it gives CSVGTTAGPSYEQYF.

V gene TRBV7-9 combines with J gene TRBJ2-3; a possible D gene is TRBD2 (6 bases). The V end was cut by 5 bases, the J end by 0 bases, with 15 bases between. The CDR3 has 16 amino acids. Per germline, CDR1 SEHNR and CDR2 FQNEAQ (reference sequence). CDR3 sequence reads: CASSRSRDSSTDTQYF. The CDR3 bases are TGTGCCAGCAGCCGTTCCCGGGACTCTAGCACAGATACGCAGTATTTT.

This chain connects TRBV7-9 to TRBJ1-1; maybe TRBD1 (6 bases). V was trimmed by 2 bases and J by 8 bases, leaving 12 bases between them. CDR3 length: 13 amino acids. Germline loops: CDR1 SEHNR, CDR2 FQNEAQ (reference sequence). The DNA for the CDR3 is TGTGCCAGCAGCTTACGGGACACCGCGGAAGCTTTCTTT. Its translation: CASSLRDTAEAFF.

The chain has TRBV27 and TRBJ2-1; D ambiguous. Germline V lookup: CDR1 MNHEY, CDR2 SMNVEV (reference sequence). V was shortened by 2 bases and J by 1 base, with 6 bases between the two germline ends. The CDR3 is made up of 14 amino acids. As DNA, the CDR3 is TGTGCCAGCAGTTTACGCGGTTCCTACAATGAGCAGTTCTTC. As protein: CASSLRGSYNEQFF.

V is TRBV12-5 and J is TRBJ2-1; 7 positions agree with TRBD1. Germline V gives CDR1 LGHNT, CDR2 FRNRAP. CDR3 length: 15 amino acids. Losses at the gene ends were 1 base for V and 1 base for J; bases not matched to a gene: 1. The CDR3 DNA reads TGTGCTAGTGGTTTGGACAGGGGTTCCTACAATGAGCAGTTCTTC. Translation: CASGLDRGSYNEQFF.

This chain links TRBV7-2 with TRBJ2-1, with 9 bases matching TRBD2. The ends lost 2 bases at V and 2 bases at J; junction bases unmatched: 7. Germline CDR1 SGHTA, CDR2 FQGNSA. The CDR3 is made up of 17 amino acids. The DNA for the CDR3 is TGTGCCAGCAGCTTAAAGGCTAGCGGGAACACCTACAATGAGCAGTTCTTC. The encoded protein is CASSLKASGNTYNEQFF.

The gene calls are TRBV27 and TRBJ2-3; 9 bases line up with TRBD2. V lost 3 bases, J lost 4 bases, and 5 bases stayed unmatched. This CDR3 comprises 15 residues. Germline CDR1 is MNHEY and CDR2 is SMNVEV (reference sequence). CDR3 in DNA: TGTGCCAGCAGTTTCGCGCGGGAGGGGGCAGATACGCAGTATTTT. Its protein is CASSFAREGADTQYF.

The genes are TRBV7-3 and TRBJ2-1; possible D gene TRBD2, 5 bases. The germline V gene encodes CDR1 SGHTA and CDR2 FQGTGA. The CDR3 is made up of 17 amino acids. V was pared by 0 bases and J by 0 bases, with 12 bases between. The CDR3 is CASSLTLGAGSYNEQFF. The CDR3 DNA reads as TGTGCCAGCAGCTTAACTTTGGGAGCAGGCTCCTACAATGAGCAGTTCTTC. The complete variable domain, with remaining parts taken from reference TRBV7-3 and TRBJ2-1, reads GAGVSQTPSNKVTEKGKYVELRCDPISGHTALYWYRQSLGQGPEFLIYFQGTGAADDSGLPNDRFFAVRPEGSVSTLKIQRTERGDSAVYLCASSLTLGAGSYNEQFFGPGTRLTVL.

This chain connects TRBV28 to TRBJ2-7; 9 nucleotides agree with TRBD1. This CDR3 has 16 residues. After removal of 2 bases from V and 3 bases from J, the junction contained 8 bases not matched to a gene. Germline V CDR1 and CDR2: MDHEN, SYDVKM. The CDR3 DNA follows: TGTGCCAGCAGTTTAGGACAACCGGGACAGGGCTACGAGCAGTACTTC. Its translation: CASSLGQPGQGYEQYF.

The rearrangement joins TRBV19 to TRBJ2-7; D perhaps matches TRBD1 (5 bases). The CDR3 runs 14 residues. Germline V lookup: CDR1 LNHDA, CDR2 SQIVND (reference sequence). V gave up 4 bases and J gave up 0 bases, with 10 bases separating them. DNA for the CDR3: TGTGCCAGTAGTAAACCGACAGTCTCCTACGAGCAGTACTTC. It specifies CASSKPTVSYEQYF.

The chain is built from TRBV18 and TRBJ2-5; 7 bases agree with TRBD2. The V and J ends lost 0 bases and 1 base, in that order; junction bases with no gene match: 5. This CDR3 contains 16 residues. From germline, CDR1 is KGHSH and CDR2 LQKENI. CDR3: CASSPPSSGRQETQYF. The DNA of the CDR3 is TGTGCCAGCTCACCACCGTCTAGCGGTCGCCAAGAGACCCAGTACTTC.

The chain couples TRBV4-1 to TRBJ2-6; 11 nucleotides align to TRBD1. This CDR3 comprises 17 residues. Germline-derived CDR1 and CDR2 are MGHRA and YSYEKL. V was clipped by 8 bases and J by 4 bases; unmatched bases: 10. The CDR3: CASLPGQGERGANVLTF. CDR3 nucleotides: TGCGCCAGCTTACCGGGACAGGGGGAGAGAGGGGCCAACGTCCTGACTTTC.

The chain joins TRBV11-2 to TRBJ2-5, with D tentatively TRBD2 (5 bases). The ends were cut back, 1 base at V and 10 bases at J, with 16 bases in the middle. In germline, CDR1 is SGHAT, CDR2 FQNNGV. The CDR3 sequence is 14 residues long. For the CDR3, the DNA is TGTGCCAGCAGCTTAGGAAGTGGGAGCGGCTTCCAGTACTTC. Translated: CASSLGSGSGFQYF.

DNA of the CDR3: TGTGCCAGCAGCTTTTTGGCGGGGTCCCCTTCCTCCTACGAGCAGTACTTC. This codes for CASSFLAGSPSSYEQYF. The gene calls are TRBV7-9 and TRBJ2-7, with a tentative D call TRBD2 (6 bases). The CDR3 contains 17 residues. CDR1 is SEHNR and CDR2 is FQNEAQ in the germline V gene (reference sequence). V dropped 3 bases and J dropped 0 bases, with 18 bases sitting between them.